This entry describes one TCR beta chain. Germline V gene sequence: CDR1 KGHSH, CDR2 LQKENI. Losses at the gene ends were 0 bases for V and 1 base for J; bases not matched to a gene: 6. This CDR3 spans 17 amino acids. Assay: immunoSEQ multiplex PCR; the TCRdb copy retains only in-frame clones and omits some. The table has around 95,000 clones, more than 65% seen once. This specimen belongs to a study of blood T cell repertoires in COVID-19. Study-level information: PBMCs, B-cell-depleted T cells, or T cells were the source of the cDNA or gDNA that made up the material.

The receptor's source is a woman of 80 years or more with acute or convalescent COVID-19. The sequenced material came from peripheral blood. The chain recombines TRBV18 with TRBJ1-1, with 9 nucleotides matching TRBD1. The CDR3 bases are TGTGCCAGCTCACCACCCCGGGACAGGGTGGGGAACACTGAAGCTTTCTTT. Its protein is CASSPPRDRVGNTEAFF.